The clone carrying this T cell receptor (beta chain) has only a few counts. Its specificity is unknown. V gave up 2 bases and J gave up 5 bases; unmatched junction bases: 2. CDR3 length equals 13 residues. CDR1 is ENHRY and CDR2 is SYGVKD in the germline V gene. Via MiXCR, TCRdb re-called the RT-PCR reads, giving one row per CDR3 protein. Of over 650,000 distinct CDR3 sequences in the sample, approximately 17% were seen once. This specimen comes from a study of response to subunit inactivated influenza vaccine. Study-level findings and limits: The authors offered the suggestion that each seasonal influenza vaccination recruits few new T cells.

This chain connects TRBV10-3 to TRBJ2-5; 7 nucleotides line up with TRBD1. The sequences come from PBMCs from blood, collected less than 6 days after vaccination. The sequence derives from a middle-aged man who received an inactivated influenza vaccine. The CDR3 bases are TGTGCCATCAGTGAGGGCAGGGGGGAGACCCAGTACTTC. Its protein product is CAISEGRGETQYF.